The clone carrying this TCR beta chain showed up just a few times. The antigen is undetermined. Individuals having autoimmune disease history or systemic immunosuppression were not enrolled. This entry belongs to a study of OX40 agonist ivuxolimab in advanced cancers. Across the whole study: Patients undergoing dose escalation presented with hepatocellular carcinoma, melanoma, renal cell or head and neck cancer. Whole-study findings and limits: No antigen was identified for the clonally expanded peripheral T cells.

The assay was immunoSEQ multiplex PCR, and TCRdb's table has in-frame clones only and misses some. The profile shows 65,000 to 75,000 clones, about 88% of them singletons. The input for sequencing was CD4+ or CD8+ T cells sorted from blood, taken in a trial of the OX40 agonist ivuxolimab. The clonotype originates from an adult with an advanced solid tumor such as melanoma, head and neck, liver or kidney cancer.

The CDR3: CASDREATNEKLFF. For the CDR3, the DNA is TGTGCCAGCGACCGGGAGGCGACTAATGAAAAACTGTTTTTT. The V gene is TRBV2, the J gene TRBJ1-4; no clear D. The CDR3 consists of 14 residues. Trimming took 8 bases from V and 2 from J, leaving 12 bases between them. CDR1 SNHLY and CDR2 FYNNEI come from the germline V gene.